The 23 T cell receptor beta chains below all came from one sample that was sequenced in a study of T cell responses to AZD1222 COVID-19 vaccine (dated by TCRdb to 2020 to 2023). Library construction relied on the immunoSEQ multiplex PCR assay. The table comes from immuneACCESS by way of TCRdb, which keeps in-frame sequences with V and J called. Part of the clones is missing from these tables; in studies checked, under half for an unresolved V gene and the rest for unknown reasons. For this sample the table gives just under 150,000 clones, of which roughly 87% were detected only once. In total, the top ten clones hold under 7% of the sample. This specimen's time point label, interpreted: about 28 days (+/-7) after the second vaccine dose. Explained via the paper, the treatment or condition label denotes: meningococcal conjugate vaccine given as trial control. Source: peripheral blood, taken 28 days after the second dose of the MenACWY control vaccine. The source of these receptors is an adult who received the MenACWY meningococcal vaccine as a control.

V and J are TRBV10-3 and TRBJ1-5; D unresolved. This CDR3 is 13 amino acids long. The V gene's germline CDR1 is ENHRY and CDR2 SYGVKD. The V end was cut by 11 bases, the J end by 2 bases, with 13 bases between. The CDR3 sequence is CASSRGGNQPQHF. The CDR3 DNA sequence: TGTGCCTCCAGTCGCGGGGGCAATCAGCCCCAGCATTTT.

This chain connects TRBV12-2 to TRBJ1-5. TRBV12-2 is a known pseudogene. The CDR3 is 20 amino acids. The CDR3 sequence: CASRLEIGDRAGVGNQPQHF. CDR3 bases: TGTGCAAGTCGCTTAGAAATCGGGGACCGGGCTGGGGTGGGCAATCAGCCCCAGCATTTT.

V and J are TRBV5-4 and TRBJ2-3, with D hard to call. The CDR3 is 16 amino acids. Germline V gives CDR1 SGHNT, CDR2 YYREEE (reference sequence). Trimming left V 5 bases short and J 1 base short, with 17 bases between. Written as DNA, the CDR3 is TGTGCCAGCAGATCTGACGCTCCAGGAGGCACAGATACGCAGTATTTT. It encodes CASRSDAPGGTDTQYF. Filled out from reference TRBV5-4 and TRBJ2-3, the complete variable domain reads ETGVTQSPTHLIKTRGQQVTLRCSSQSGHNTVSWYQQALGQGPQFIFQYYREEENGRGNFPPRFSGLQFPNYSSELNVNALELDDSALYLCASRSDAPGGTDTQYFGPGTRLTVL.

As concerns this clone: The identical CDR3 is also encoded by other nucleotide sequences in the sample. The genes are TRBV7-8 and TRBJ1-5; no clear D gene. Germline CDR1 SGHVS, CDR2 FQNEAQ. This CDR3 comprises 12 residues. Trimming removed 3 bases from V and 4 bases from J, with 4 bases in between. The CDR3 region is CASSLVNQPQHF. CDR3 sequence (DNA): TGTGCCAGCAGCTTGGTTAATCAGCCCCAGCATTTT.

The count of this clone is one. The chain uses TRBV5-5 and TRBJ2-7; no firm D call. Germline CDR1 and CDR2: SGHKS and YYEKEE (reference sequence). The CDR3 extends over 13 amino acids. V lost 4 bases and J lost 2, with 10 bases in between. In DNA form, the CDR3 reads TGTGCCAGCAGCCCTTCGGACCCCTACGAGCAGTACTTC. Amino acid sequence: CASSPSDPYEQYF.

This chain uses TRBV7-9 with TRBJ2-7; possibly TRBD1 for D (6 bases). This CDR3 is built from 15 residues. V lost 3 bases to trimming and J lost 0 bases, with 12 bases between them. Per germline, CDR1 SEHNR and CDR2 FQNEAQ (reference sequence). This CDR3 is CASSFDRDTSYEQYF. DNA for the CDR3: TGTGCCAGCAGCTTCGACCGGGACACCTCCTACGAGCAGTACTTC.

The genes are TRBV28 and TRBJ2-4; D ambiguous. Between the trimmed V and J ends, which lost 8 bases and 0 bases, there was a span of 14 bases. The CDR3 covers 15 residues. CDR1 and CDR2 (germline): MDHEN, SYDVKM. As DNA, the CDR3 is TGTGCCAGCTCGCCCCGGACGGGAGCCAAAAACATTCAGTACTTC. It codes for CASSPRTGAKNIQYF.

The chain couples TRBV30 to TRBJ2-5; 7 nucleotides agree with TRBD1. The germline gives CDR1 GTSNPN, CDR2 SVGIG (reference sequence). Trimming removed 0 bases from V and 4 bases from J; junction bases left unmatched: 11. There are 16 residues in the CDR3. The CDR3 spells CAWSVGTTGVGETQYF. The CDR3 bases are TGTGCCTGGAGTGTAGGGACCACAGGGGTCGGAGAGACCCAGTACTTC.

The CDR3 region has the DNA TGTGCCAGCAGTGAAGTAGGCAGCTATGGCTACACCTTC. As protein: CASSEVGSYGYTF. The rearrangement uses TRBV6-1 and TRBJ1-2; D gene ambiguous. From germline, CDR1 is MNHNS and CDR2 SASEGT. The length of the CDR3 is 13 residues. Trimming removed 1 base from V and 4 bases from J, with 7 bases in between.

This sequence joins TRBV29-1 and TRBJ2-1; D remains unclear. The CDR3 totals 14 residues. Germline loops: CDR1 SQVTM, CDR2 ANQGSEA. V was pared by 5 bases and J by 0 bases, with 11 bases between. In nucleotides, the CDR3 is TGCAGCGTTTCCCCCTCGAGCTCCTACAATGAGCAGTTCTTC. It translates to CSVSPSSSYNEQFF.

The chain combines TRBV7-8 with TRBJ2-6; D is unclear. The CDR3 totals 15 residues. The V end lost 7 bases, the J end lost 1 base, and 11 bases lay between the germline ends. Per germline, CDR1 SGHVS and CDR2 FQNEAQ. The CDR3 region has the DNA TGTGCCAGCACTTTTAGCTTTTCTGGGGCCAACGTCCTGACTTTC. It encodes CASTFSFSGANVLTF.

The chain carries TRBV7-2 and TRBJ1-2, with D possibly TRBD1 on 6 matching bases. The V end lost 4 bases, the J end lost 8 bases, and 14 bases lay between the germline ends. Germline V gene data show CDR1 as SGHTA and CDR2 as FQGNSA. The CDR3 totals 13 residues. The CDR3 nucleotides are TGTGCCAGCAGCTCCGGACAGAGAAGGGGCTACACCTTC. This encodes CASSSGQRRGYTF. Full variable domain (rest looked up from reference TRBV7-2 and TRBJ1-2): GAGVSQSPSNKVTEKGKDVELRCDPISGHTALYWYRQSLGQGLEFLIYFQGNSAPDKSGLPSDRFSAERTGGSVSTLTIQRTQQEDSAVYLCASSSGQRRGYTFGSGTRLTVV.

The chain uses TRBV25-1 and TRBJ2-7, with a tentative D call TRBD2 (5 bases). CDR3 length: 16 residues. Trimming took 2 bases from V and 3 from J, leaving 17 bases between them. In germline, CDR1 is MGHDK, CDR2 SYGVNS. The DNA for the CDR3 is TGTGCCAGCAGTGAAGAAGACCCGGGATCAGTCTACGAGCAGTACTTC. Protein product: CASSEEDPGSVYEQYF.

J is TRBJ1-3 and V is TRBV4-1; D ambiguous. Trimming took off 2 bases at V and 5 bases at J, with 7 bases between the two ends. Germline V gene data show CDR1 as MGHRA and CDR2 as YSYEKL. The CDR3 runs 13 residues. The CDR3 loop reads CASSQSVRNTIYF. As DNA, the CDR3 is TGCGCCAGCAGCCAATCGGTGAGAAACACCATATATTTT.

The V call is TRBV9, the J call TRBJ1-2; tentative D call: TRBD1 (5 bases). V was trimmed by 0 bases and J by 6 bases, leaving 18 bases between them. The CDR3 runs 16 residues. Per the germline V gene, CDR1 is SGDLS and CDR2 is YYNGEE. The CDR3 DNA reads as TGTGCCAGCAGCGTAGACCGGGACCGCAGTACTGATGGCTACACCTTC. Amino acid sequence: CASSVDRDRSTDGYTF.

The J gene is TRBJ1-5, the V gene TRBV27; D gene ambiguous. V lost 3 bases, J lost 3 bases, and 6 bases lay in between. This CDR3 spans 13 amino acids. Germline CDR1 reads MNHEY; CDR2 reads SMNVEV (reference sequence). The CDR3: CASSLTPNQPQHF. The CDR3, as DNA: TGTGCCAGCAGTTTGACACCCAATCAGCCCCAGCATTTT.

V and J are TRBV7-9 and TRBJ2-3, with D unresolved. V shed 1 base and J shed 5 bases, with 10 bases lying between them. The CDR3 loop spans 14 amino acids. In germline, CDR1 is SEHNR, CDR2 FQNEAQ (reference sequence). CDR3 in amino acids: CASSLGRQGDTQYF. The DNA for the CDR3 is TGTGCCAGCAGCTTAGGCAGACAAGGAGATACGCAGTATTTT.

This clone was observed once. This chain joins TRBV19 and TRBJ1-2; TRBD1 matches at 8 bases. The CDR3 extends over 14 amino acids. Unmatched junction bases numbered 11, after V lost 7 bases and J lost 7 bases. Germline V gives CDR1 LNHDA, CDR2 SQIVND (reference sequence). In nucleotides, the CDR3 is TGTGCCAGTAACAGGGGGGTCAGGGGTTCTGGCTACACCTTC. Encoded protein: CASNRGVRGSGYTF.

This chain links TRBV4-2 with TRBJ1-2; 10 positions match TRBD1. Germline V lookup: CDR1 LGHNA, CDR2 YNFKEQ. V was clipped by 1 base and J by 8 bases; unmatched bases: 16. The CDR3 totals 18 residues. In nucleotides, the CDR3 is TGTGCCAGCAGCCAAGTACCGCTCTCGACAGGGGGCGCGGAGGGCTACACCTTC. This encodes CASSQVPLSTGGAEGYTF.

The chain couples TRBV29-1 to TRBJ1-4; D is perhaps TRBD1 (5 bases). CDR3 length: 13 amino acids. Germline V gene lookup returns CDR1 SQVTM and CDR2 ANQGSEA. V lost 4 bases, J lost 8 bases, and 14 bases lay in between. This chain's CDR3 is CSVAPRAGEKLFF. The CDR3 coding sequence is TGCAGCGTTGCACCCAGGGCGGGGGAAAAACTGTTTTTT.

The chain carries TRBV19 and TRBJ1-6; D call uncertain. The CDR3 is made up of 15 amino acids. Trimming removed 3 bases at V and 7 bases at J, with 13 bases between. Germline V gene lookup returns CDR1 LNHDA and CDR2 SQIVND (reference sequence). The CDR3 sequence: CASSMSSRNNSPLHF. The CDR3 DNA reads as TGTGCCAGTAGTATGTCTTCACGGAACAATTCACCCCTCCACTTT.

This rearrangement joins TRBV2 to TRBJ1-4; the D gene is possibly TRBD1 (5 bases). Trimming took 6 bases from V and 3 from J, leaving 8 bases between them. Germline V gives CDR1 SNHLY, CDR2 FYNNEI. The CDR3 sequence is 13 residues long. The DNA of the CDR3 is TGTGCCAGCAGGGGGACTTCTAATGAAAAACTGTTTTTT. This codes for CASRGTSNEKLFF.

This chain connects TRBV19 to TRBJ1-1; no clear D. This CDR3 is 14 amino acids long. The V and J ends lost 2 bases and 0 bases respectively, with 7 bases between them. Germline CDR1 reads LNHDA; CDR2 reads SQIVND (reference sequence). The CDR3 is CASSILSLNTEAFF. Written as DNA, the CDR3 is TGTGCCAGTAGTATATTAAGCCTGAACACTGAAGCTTTCTTT.